This T cell receptor (beta chain) was sequenced during a study of shared clonotypes between healthy human individuals. Study-wide results and limits: Limited genetic and exposure-history diversity came from having few donors.

The naive CD8 fraction comprised CD45RO-negative cells positively selected for CCR7 and excluded terminally differentiated effector memory CD45RA+ cells. Each donor was a Caucasian adult residing in Nashville, Tennessee. The table came from immunoSEQ multiplex PCR; TCRdb's copy has only in-frame clones and leaves some out. The data show 1.5 million to 2.5 million clones, with roughly 94% seen just once and more than 0.9% held by the top ten. The count of this clone is one. The antigen is unknown. The V gene lost 3 bases and the J gene lost 6 bases, with 11 bases spanning the gap. The length of the CDR3 is 13 residues. Looked up from germline, CDR1 is LNHDA and CDR2 is SQIVND (reference sequence).

The chain carries TRBV19 and TRBJ1-2; maybe TRBD1 (6 bases). Sequenced: naive CD8+ T cells sorted from blood. This receptor was obtained from a man aged 18 to 35 in good health. The CDR3 loop is CASSIGSGDGYTF. The CDR3 DNA reads TGTGCCAGTAGTATTGGGTCAGGGGATGGCTACACCTTC.